This T cell receptor beta chain was recovered during a study of T cell changes during pregnancy in multiple sclerosis. Repertoires were generated with immunoSEQ multiplex PCR, while TCRdb's copy carries only in-frame clones and drops some. The table shows tens of thousands of clones, with over 80% occurring only once. CDR3 length: 14 amino acids. Germline CDR1 is MNHNS and CDR2 is SASEGT. With 5 bases removed from V and 0 bases from J, the gap between germline ends came to 8 bases. This receptor was obtained from a female donor with multiple sclerosis, enrolled in a pregnancy study. Here the sequenced sample was CD4+ T cells from peripheral blood mononuclear cells, taken before pregnancy. This chain connects TRBV6-1 to TRBJ1-3, with a weak D call TRBD1 (6 bases). Here the CDR3 DNA reads TGTGCCAGCAGTCCGACAGGCTCTGGAAACACCATATATTTT. Translation: CASSPTGSGNTIYF.